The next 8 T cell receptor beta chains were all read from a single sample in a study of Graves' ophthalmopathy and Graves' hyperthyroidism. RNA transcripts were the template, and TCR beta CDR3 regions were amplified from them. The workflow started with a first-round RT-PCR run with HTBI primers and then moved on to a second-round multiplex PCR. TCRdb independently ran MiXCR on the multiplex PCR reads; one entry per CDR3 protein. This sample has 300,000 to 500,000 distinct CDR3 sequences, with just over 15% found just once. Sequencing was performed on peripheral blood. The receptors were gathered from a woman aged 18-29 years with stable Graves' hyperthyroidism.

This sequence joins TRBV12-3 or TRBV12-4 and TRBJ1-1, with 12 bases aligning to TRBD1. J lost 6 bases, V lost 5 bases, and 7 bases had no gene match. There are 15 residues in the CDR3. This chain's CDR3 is CASSAGDRGQSEAFF. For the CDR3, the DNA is TGTGCCAGCAGTGCAGGGGACAGGGGGCAATCTGAAGCTTTCTTT.

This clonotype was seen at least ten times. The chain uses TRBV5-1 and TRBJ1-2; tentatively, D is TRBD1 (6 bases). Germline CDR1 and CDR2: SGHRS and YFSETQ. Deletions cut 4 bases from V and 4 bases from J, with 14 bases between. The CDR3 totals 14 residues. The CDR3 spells CASSQETGLYGYTF. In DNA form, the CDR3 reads TGCGCCAGCAGCCAGGAGACAGGACTCTATGGCTACACCTTC.

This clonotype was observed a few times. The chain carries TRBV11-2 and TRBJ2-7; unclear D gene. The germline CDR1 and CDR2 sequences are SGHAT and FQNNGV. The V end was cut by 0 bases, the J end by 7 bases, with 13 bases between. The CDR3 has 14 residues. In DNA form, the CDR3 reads TGTGCCAGCAGCTTAGATTTGGCGGCCAGGGAGCAGTACTTC. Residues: CASSLDLAAREQYF.

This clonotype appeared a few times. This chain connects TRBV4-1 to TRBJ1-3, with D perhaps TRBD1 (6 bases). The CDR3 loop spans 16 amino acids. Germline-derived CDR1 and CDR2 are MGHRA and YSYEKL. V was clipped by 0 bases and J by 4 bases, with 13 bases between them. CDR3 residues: CASSQDPGDNGNTIYF. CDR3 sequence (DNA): TGCGCCAGCAGCCAAGACCCAGGGGATAACGGAAACACCATATATTTT.

DNA for the CDR3: TGTGCCAGCAGATACAGGGGAGAGAACACTGAAGCTTTCTTT. Its translation is CASRYRGENTEAFF. The chain employs TRBV6-5 and TRBJ1-1; 7 bases agree with TRBD1. Germline CDR1 and CDR2: MNHEY and SVGAGI. The CDR3 length is 14 residues. V shed 6 bases, J shed 1 base, and the junction held 5 bases outside the gene matches.

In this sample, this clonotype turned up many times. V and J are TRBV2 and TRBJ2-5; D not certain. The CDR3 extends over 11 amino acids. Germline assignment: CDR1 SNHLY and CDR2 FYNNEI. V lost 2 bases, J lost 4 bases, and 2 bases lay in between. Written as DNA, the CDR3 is TGTGCCAGCAGTGAAAGAGAGACCCAGTACTTC. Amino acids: CASSERETQYF.

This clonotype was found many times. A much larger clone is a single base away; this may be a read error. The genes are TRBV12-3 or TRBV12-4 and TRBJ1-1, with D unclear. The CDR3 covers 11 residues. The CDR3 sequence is CVSTSGTEAFF. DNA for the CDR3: TGTGTCAGTACAAGCGGGACTGAAGCTTTCTTT.

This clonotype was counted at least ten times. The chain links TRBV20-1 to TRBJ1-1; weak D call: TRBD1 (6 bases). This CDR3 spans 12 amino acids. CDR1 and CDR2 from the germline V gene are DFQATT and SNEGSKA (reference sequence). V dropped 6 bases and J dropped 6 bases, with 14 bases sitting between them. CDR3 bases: TGCAGTGCCGAAGGACAGATCGCTGAAGCTTTCTTT. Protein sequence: CSAEGQIAEAFF.